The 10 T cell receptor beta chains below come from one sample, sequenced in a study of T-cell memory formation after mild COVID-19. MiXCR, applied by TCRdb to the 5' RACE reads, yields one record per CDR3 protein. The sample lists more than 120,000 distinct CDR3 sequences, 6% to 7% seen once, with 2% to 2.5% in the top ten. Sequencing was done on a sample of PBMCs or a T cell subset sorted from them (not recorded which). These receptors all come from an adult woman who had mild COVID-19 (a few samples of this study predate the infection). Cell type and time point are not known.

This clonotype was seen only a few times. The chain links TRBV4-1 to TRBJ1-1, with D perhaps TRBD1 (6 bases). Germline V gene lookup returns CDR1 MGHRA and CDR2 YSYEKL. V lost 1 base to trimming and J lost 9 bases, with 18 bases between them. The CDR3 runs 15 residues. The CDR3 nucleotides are TGCGCCAGCAGCCAAGGGAAAAAGGGGGATGCTAAAGCTTTCTTT. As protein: CASSQGKKGDAKAFF.

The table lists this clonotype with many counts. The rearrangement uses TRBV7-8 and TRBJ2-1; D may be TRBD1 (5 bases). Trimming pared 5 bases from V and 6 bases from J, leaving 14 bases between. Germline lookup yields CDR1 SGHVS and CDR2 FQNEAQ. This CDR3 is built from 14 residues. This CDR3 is CASSPLQGFNEQFF. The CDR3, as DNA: TGTGCCAGCAGCCCCCTTCAGGGTTTCAATGAGCAGTTCTTC.

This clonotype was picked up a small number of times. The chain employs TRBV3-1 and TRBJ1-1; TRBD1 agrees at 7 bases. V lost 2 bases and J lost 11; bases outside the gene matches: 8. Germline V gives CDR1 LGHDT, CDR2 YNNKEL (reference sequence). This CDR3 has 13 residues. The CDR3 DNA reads TGTGCCAGCAGCCAACCCCCACAGGGGAACGCTTTCTTT. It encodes CASSQPPQGNAFF.

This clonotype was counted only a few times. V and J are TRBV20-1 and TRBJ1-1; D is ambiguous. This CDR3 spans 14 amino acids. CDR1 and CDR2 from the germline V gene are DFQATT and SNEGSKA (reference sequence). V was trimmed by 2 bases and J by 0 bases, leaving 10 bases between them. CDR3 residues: CSARRQVMNTEAFF. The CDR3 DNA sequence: TGCAGTGCTAGAAGGCAGGTCATGAACACTGAAGCTTTCTTT.

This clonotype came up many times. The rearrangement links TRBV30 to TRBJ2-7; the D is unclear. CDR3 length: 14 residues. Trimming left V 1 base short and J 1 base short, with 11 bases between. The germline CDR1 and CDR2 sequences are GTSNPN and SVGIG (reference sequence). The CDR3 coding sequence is TGTGCCTGGAGTGGAGATTTAGTTTCCTACGAGCAGTACTTC. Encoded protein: CAWSGDLVSYEQYF.

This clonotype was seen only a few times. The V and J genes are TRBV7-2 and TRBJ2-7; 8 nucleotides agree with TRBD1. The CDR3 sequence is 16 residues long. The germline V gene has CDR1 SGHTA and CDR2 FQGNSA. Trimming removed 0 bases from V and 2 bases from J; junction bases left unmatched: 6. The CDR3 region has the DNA TGTGCCAGCAGCTTAGCGGGACAGGCGGCCCCCTACGAGCAGTACTTC. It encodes CASSLAGQAAPYEQYF.

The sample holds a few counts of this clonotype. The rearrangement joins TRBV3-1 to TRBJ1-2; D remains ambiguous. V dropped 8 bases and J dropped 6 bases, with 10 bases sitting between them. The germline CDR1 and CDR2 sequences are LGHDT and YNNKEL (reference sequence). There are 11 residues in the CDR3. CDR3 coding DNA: TGTGCCAGCGGACCACAAAATGGCTACACCTTC. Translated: CASGPQNGYTF.

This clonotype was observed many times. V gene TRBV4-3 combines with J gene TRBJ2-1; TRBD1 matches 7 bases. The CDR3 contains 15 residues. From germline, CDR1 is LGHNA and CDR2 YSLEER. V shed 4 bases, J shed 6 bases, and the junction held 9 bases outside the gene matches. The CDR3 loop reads CASSPRGQALNEQFF. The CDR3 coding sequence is TGCGCCAGCAGCCCGCGAGGACAGGCGCTCAATGAGCAGTTCTTC.

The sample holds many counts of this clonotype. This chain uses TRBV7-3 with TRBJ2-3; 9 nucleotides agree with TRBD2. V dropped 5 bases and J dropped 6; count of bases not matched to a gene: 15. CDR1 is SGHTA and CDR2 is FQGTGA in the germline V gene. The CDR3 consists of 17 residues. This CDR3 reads CASSATTGLAGGDTQYF. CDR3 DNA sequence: TGTGCCAGCAGCGCCACCACGGGACTAGCTGGTGGTGATACGCAGTATTTT.

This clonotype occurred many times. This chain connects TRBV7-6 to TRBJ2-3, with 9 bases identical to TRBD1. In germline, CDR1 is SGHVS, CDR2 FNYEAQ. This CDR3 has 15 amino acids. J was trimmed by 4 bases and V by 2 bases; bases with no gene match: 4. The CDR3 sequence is CASSLHRDRADTQYF. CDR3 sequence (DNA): TGTGCCAGCAGCTTACACCGGGACAGGGCAGATACGCAGTATTTT.